These T cell receptor beta chains were read from a single sample in a study of blood T cell repertoires in COVID-19. Measured with immunoSEQ multiplex PCR; TCRdb has only the in-frame clones, and not every one. The data contain about 210,000 clones, about 82% of them singletons. What was sequenced was peripheral blood. All receptors derive from a man aged 50-60 years with COVID-19, enrolled during active disease. Each CDR3 is given with its conserved first and last residue. Fields, in order: V gene, D gene, J gene, clone size, CDR3 protein, CDR3 DNA. D genes are given only for firm matches. Size values are once, few and many counts, or a class for expanded clones, and some rows have none.

v_call: TRBV4-3; d_call: TRBD1; j_call: TRBJ2-3; clone_size: -; cdr3_aa: CASSQQGAGTDTQYF; cdr3_nt: TGCGCCAGCAGCCAACAGGGGGCAGGCACAGATACGCAGTATTTT
v_call: TRBV11-3; d_call: TRBD1; j_call: TRBJ2-2; clone_size: -; cdr3_aa: CASSLEWVRDRGRNTGELFF; cdr3_nt: TGTGCCAGCAGCTTGGAATGGGTGCGGGACAGGGGGCGGAACACCGGGGAGCTGTTTTTT
v_call: TRBV7-3; d_call: -; j_call: TRBJ1-6; clone_size: -; cdr3_aa: CASSLMPGTGSPLHF; cdr3_nt: TGTGCCAGCAGCTTAATGCCAGGCACTGGGTCACCCCTCCACTTT
v_call: TRBV6-5; d_call: -; j_call: TRBJ2-7; clone_size: -; cdr3_aa: CASRGGGSYEQYF; cdr3_nt: TGTGCCAGCAGGGGAGGAGGGTCCTACGAGCAGTACTTC
v_call: TRBV30; d_call: -; j_call: TRBJ2-4; clone_size: -; cdr3_aa: CAWGRGASKNIQYF; cdr3_nt: TGTGCCTGGGGGCGCGGCGCTTCCAAAAACATTCAGTACTTC
v_call: TRBV12-5; d_call: TRBD2; j_call: TRBJ2-2; clone_size: -; cdr3_aa: CASGLVSGGVHGELFF; cdr3_nt: TGTGCTAGTGGTTTGGTTAGCGGGGGGGTCCACGGGGAGCTGTTTTTT
v_call: TRBV21-1; d_call: -; j_call: TRBJ1-1; clone_size: -; cdr3_aa: CASSLGTGGSRNTEAFF; cdr3_nt: TGTGCCAGCAGCTTGGGGACAGGGGGCTCCCGGAACACTGAAGCTTTCTTT
v_call: TRBV29-1; d_call: TRBD1; j_call: TRBJ1-2; clone_size: -; cdr3_aa: CSVETGAGNYGYTF; cdr3_nt: TGCAGCGTTGAGACAGGGGCGGGAAACTATGGCTACACCTTC
v_call: TRBV11-2; d_call: -; j_call: TRBJ2-3; clone_size: -; cdr3_aa: CASSRRDSNRGTDTQYF; cdr3_nt: TGTGCCAGCAGTCGCCGGGACTCAAATCGGGGCACAGATACGCAGTATTTT
v_call: TRBV7-2; d_call: -; j_call: TRBJ2-1; clone_size: -; cdr3_aa: CASSPWGGRDNEQFF; cdr3_nt: TGTGCCAGCAGCCCTTGGGGGGGGCGGGACAATGAGCAGTTCTTC
v_call: TRBV5-1; d_call: TRBD1; j_call: TRBJ2-7; clone_size: -; cdr3_aa: CASSLGQGFQYEQYF; cdr3_nt: TGCGCCAGCAGCCTGGGACAGGGGTTTCAATACGAGCAGTACTTC
v_call: TRBV5-1; d_call: -; j_call: TRBJ1-5; clone_size: -; cdr3_aa: CASSPGHDNQPQHF; cdr3_nt: TGCGCCAGCAGCCCGGGACACGATAATCAGCCCCAGCATTTT
v_call: TRBV5-5; d_call: TRBD1; j_call: TRBJ1-5; clone_size: -; cdr3_aa: CASSTGQGNNQPQHF; cdr3_nt: TGTGCCAGCAGCACCGGACAGGGGAACAATCAGCCCCAGCATTTT
v_call: TRBV5-6; d_call: TRBD1; j_call: TRBJ1-1; clone_size: once; cdr3_aa: CASSYYRGHKNTEAFF; cdr3_nt: TGTGCCAGCAGCTATTACAGGGGACATAAGAACACTGAAGCTTTCTTT
v_call: TRBV9; d_call: -; j_call: TRBJ1-1; clone_size: -; cdr3_aa: CASSPRGRTTEAFF; cdr3_nt: TGTGCCAGCAGCCCCAGGGGACGAACAACTGAAGCTTTCTTT
v_call: TRBV4-1; d_call: TRBD1; j_call: TRBJ2-1; clone_size: -; cdr3_aa: CASSQGQGAYEQFF; cdr3_nt: TGCGCCAGCAGCCAAGGGCAGGGGGCCTATGAGCAGTTCTTC
v_call: TRBV7-9; d_call: -; j_call: TRBJ1-2; clone_size: -; cdr3_aa: CASSLEGPDGYTF; cdr3_nt: TGTGCCAGCAGCTTGGAGGGGCCGGATGGCTACACCTTC
v_call: TRBV6-5; d_call: TRBD1; j_call: TRBJ2-7; clone_size: -; cdr3_aa: CASSPQGTYEQYF; cdr3_nt: TGTGCCAGCAGCCCACAGGGGACCTACGAGCAGTACTTC
v_call: TRBV7-2; d_call: TRBD2; j_call: TRBJ2-3; clone_size: -; cdr3_aa: CASSPDPSGGVGTQYF; cdr3_nt: TGTGCCAGCAGCCCAGACCCTAGCGGGGGGGTAGGTACGCAGTATTTT
v_call: TRBV30; d_call: -; j_call: TRBJ2-7; clone_size: -; cdr3_aa: CAWRRHGGLYEQYF; cdr3_nt: TGTGCCTGGAGACGACATGGGGGCTTGTACGAGCAGTACTTC
v_call: TRBV3-1/TRBV3-2; d_call: TRBD2; j_call: TRBJ2-1; clone_size: -; cdr3_aa: CASSQDPGASGGAGSYNEQFF; cdr3_nt: TGTGCCAGCAGCCAAGACCCCGGGGCTAGCGGGGGGGCCGGATCCTACAATGAGCAGTTCTTC
v_call: TRBV10-1; d_call: -; j_call: TRBJ2-3; clone_size: -; cdr3_aa: CASSESSTPSTDTQYF; cdr3_nt: TGCGCCAGCAGTGAGTCGAGTACCCCTAGCACAGATACGCAGTATTTT
v_call: TRBV6-6; d_call: TRBD1; j_call: TRBJ1-2; clone_size: -; cdr3_aa: CASSAETGSGGYTF; cdr3_nt: TGTGCCAGCAGTGCCGAGACAGGGAGTGGTGGCTACACCTTC
v_call: TRBV24-1; d_call: -; j_call: TRBJ2-7; clone_size: few; cdr3_aa: CATSDSRIYEQYF; cdr3_nt: TGTGCCACCAGTGATTCCAGGATCTACGAGCAGTACTTC
v_call: TRBV5-4; d_call: -; j_call: TRBJ1-2; clone_size: once; cdr3_aa: CASSLQGRANYGYTF; cdr3_nt: TGTGCCAGCAGCTTACAGGGTCGAGCTAACTATGGCTACACCTTC
v_call: TRBV6-6; d_call: TRBD1; j_call: TRBJ1-1; clone_size: -; cdr3_aa: CASSYPYGQGETEAFF; cdr3_nt: TGTGCCAGCAGTTACCCCTATGGACAGGGGGAAACTGAAGCTTTCTTT
v_call: TRBV4-3; d_call: -; j_call: TRBJ2-1; clone_size: -; cdr3_aa: CASSPHPEGEQFF; cdr3_nt: TGCGCCAGCAGCCCCCACCCCGAGGGTGAGCAGTTCTTC
v_call: TRBV3-1/TRBV3-2; d_call: -; j_call: TRBJ1-1; clone_size: -; cdr3_aa: CASSQDVGGAFF; cdr3_nt: TGTGCCAGCAGCCAAGATGTAGGGGGAGCTTTCTTT
v_call: TRBV6-5; d_call: -; j_call: TRBJ1-5; clone_size: -; cdr3_aa: CASLEPRPQHF; cdr3_nt: TGTGCCAGCTTAGAGCCGAGGCCCCAGCATTTT
v_call: TRBV24-1; d_call: TRBD1; j_call: TRBJ1-4; clone_size: -; cdr3_aa: CATSDPTGGVEKLFF; cdr3_nt: TGTGCCACCAGTGACCCGACAGGGGGTGTTGAAAAACTGTTTTTT
v_call: TRBV7-8; d_call: -; j_call: TRBJ1-4; clone_size: -; cdr3_aa: CASSLREGQTNEKLFF; cdr3_nt: TGTGCCAGCAGCTTGAGGGAGGGTCAAACTAATGAAAAACTGTTTTTT
v_call: TRBV29-1; d_call: -; j_call: TRBJ2-7; clone_size: -; cdr3_aa: CSVASGSEQYF; cdr3_nt: TGCAGCGTTGCGTCAGGCTCCGAGCAGTACTTC